This T cell receptor beta chain was identified during a study of regulatory T cells in long-lasting Graves disease. In building TCR beta libraries, iRepertoire HTBI primers were used together with Arm-PCR of CDR3 regions. Each CDR3 protein gets one entry after TCRdb re-called the multiplex PCR reads with MiXCR. The sample holds 360,000 or so distinct CDR3 sequences, 12% seen once. About this clonotype itself: What it binds is not known.

The CDR3 covers 15 residues. Trimming left V 2 bases short and J 2 bases short, with 13 bases between. Germline loops: CDR1 SGHRS, CDR2 YFSETQ. Study results and caveats: Relative to new patients (roughly 970), persistent patients exhibited greater sharing of public clonotypes (around 2,500). A reduction in accuracy may have resulted from the small sample size.

Sample time point: newly diagnosed GD, antithyroid drugs for less than 3 months. With RNA extracted from PBMCs as input, the TCR library was made. Patients met American Thyroid Association criteria for Graves' disease. The patients included were those that came from an endocrinology department in Xi'an, China. In addition, the sample was reused for a study of T cells in Graves' hyperthyroidism and ophthalmopathy.

The sequence came from a woman aged 18-29 years with Graves disease. Sample: peripheral blood mononuclear cells (PBMCs), taken at new diagnosis, from a patient treated with antithyroid drugs. The chain uses TRBV5-1 and TRBJ2-5; D gene unclear. The CDR3 spells CASSFSLLGQETQYF. Written as DNA, the CDR3 is TGCGCCAGCAGCTTTTCCCTCCTGGGTCAAGAGACCCAGTACTTC.